The 6 T cell receptor beta chains listed next were all sequenced from one sample in a study of OX40 agonist ivuxolimab in advanced cancers. TCRdb's table, derived via immunoSEQ multiplex PCR, lists solely in-frame clones and lacks some. The sample has more than 75,000 clones, about 85% seen once. Specimen: CD4+ or CD8+ T cells sorted from blood, collected in a trial of the OX40 agonist ivuxolimab. Every receptor here comes from an adult with an advanced solid tumor such as melanoma, head and neck, liver or kidney cancer.

The chain has TRBV30 and TRBJ2-7; tentative D call: TRBD1 (6 bases). V was clipped by 1 base and J by 3 bases, with 7 bases between them. The germline V gene encodes CDR1 GTSNPN and CDR2 SVGIG (reference sequence). The CDR3 extends over 12 amino acids. CDR3 amino acids: CAWSARGYEQYF. For the CDR3, the DNA is TGTGCCTGGAGTGCCAGGGGCTACGAGCAGTACTTC.

The chain recombines TRBV14 with TRBJ2-7, with TRBD2 matching over 8 bases. The CDR3 spans 13 residues. CDR1 and CDR2 from the germline V gene are SGHDN and FVKESK. V shed 4 bases and J 6 bases; nucleotides not matched to a gene: 5. The CDR3: CASSLSGASEQYF. For the CDR3, the DNA is TGTGCCAGCAGCCTTAGCGGGGCTTCCGAGCAGTACTTC.

The chain employs TRBV7-2 and TRBJ1-1; D uncertain. The CDR3 extends over 14 amino acids. CDR1 and CDR2 from the germline V gene are SGHTA and FQGNSA. Trimming shortened V by 2 bases and J by 1 base, and 8 bases separated the two germline ends. CDR3 region: CASSLSAGNTEAFF. CDR3 nucleotide sequence: TGTGCCAGCAGCTTAAGCGCGGGGAACACTGAAGCTTTCTTT.

The chain joins TRBV19 to TRBJ1-2; 9 nucleotides line up with TRBD1. Unmatched junction bases numbered 7, after V lost 6 bases and J lost 2 bases. The germline CDR1 and CDR2 sequences are LNHDA and SQIVND (reference sequence). This CDR3 has 15 amino acids. The CDR3 DNA follows: TGTGCCAGTAGGGGGGACAGGGTGATAAACTATGGCTACACCTTC. Translation gives CASRGDRVINYGYTF.

This clone was seen only once. The J gene is TRBJ1-3, the V gene TRBV13; D unclear. The germline CDR1 and CDR2 sequences are PRHDT and FYEKMQ (reference sequence). V lost 0 bases, J lost 8 bases, and 5 bases lay in between. The CDR3 length is 12 residues. The CDR3 loop reads CASSLGGHTIYF. The CDR3 bases are TGTGCCAGCAGCTTAGGGGGTCACACCATATATTTT.

The V gene is TRBV4-2, the J gene TRBJ2-1; D may be TRBD2 (6 bases). CDR1 and CDR2 (germline): LGHNA, YNFKEQ. The CDR3 totals 16 residues. Trimming left V 5 bases short and J 5 bases short, with 19 bases between. The CDR3 sequence: CASSLPGVDRDNEQFF. In nucleotides, the CDR3 is TGTGCCAGCAGCTTGCCGGGGGTGGATAGGGACAATGAGCAGTTCTTC.